What follows are 27 T cell receptor beta chains derived from one specimen sequenced in a study of blood T cell repertoires in COVID-19. TCRdb keeps only in-frame clones here, not all; method: immunoSEQ multiplex PCR. Of about 48,000 clones detected, roughly nine tenths appear once; the ten largest clones hold 25% to 30%. The sequencing input was peripheral blood. These receptors all come from a woman of 80 years or more with acute or convalescent COVID-19.

This chain links TRBV11-2 with TRBJ2-1; D is uncertain. Germline CDR1 is SGHAT and CDR2 is FQNNGV. V shed 3 bases and J shed 3 bases, with 9 bases lying between them. The CDR3 has 14 amino acids. CDR3 nucleotides: TGTGCCAGCAGCTTTGGCGGAGACTACAATGAGCAGTTCTTC. This codes for CASSFGGDYNEQFF.

This sequence joins TRBV5-5 and TRBJ1-2; a weak D match, TRBD1 (5 bases). The V end lost 0 bases, the J end lost 8 bases, and 20 bases lay between the germline ends. CDR1 and CDR2 from the germline V gene are SGHKS and YYEKEE (reference sequence). The CDR3 consists of 16 residues. The CDR3 coding sequence is TGTGCCAGCAGCTTGGGGAACCCGCTTCAGGGTAACGGCTACACCTTC. This codes for CASSLGNPLQGNGYTF.

The chain links TRBV9 to TRBJ2-3; tentative D call: TRBD1 (6 bases). The V and J ends lost 3 bases and 2 bases respectively, with 10 bases between them. Germline CDR1 SGDLS, CDR2 YYNGEE. The CDR3 is 14 amino acids. The CDR3 here is CASSEGQYTDTQYF. CDR3 in DNA: TGTGCCAGCAGCGAAGGACAGTACACAGATACGCAGTATTTT.

V and J are TRBV27 and TRBJ2-1; 11 bases align to TRBD2. CDR3 length: 16 residues. V lost 7 bases and J lost 7; bases outside the gene matches: 12. CDR1 is MNHEY, CDR2 SMNVEV, per germline (reference sequence). The CDR3 bases are TGTGCCAGCAACCCTTACGGCGTAGCGGGGGGGAATGAGCAGTTCTTC. This codes for CASNPYGVAGGNEQFF.

This clone came up once. The chain joins TRBV13 to TRBJ2-2, with 7 bases fitting TRBD1. The length of the CDR3 is 17 residues. CDR1 and CDR2 from the germline V gene are PRHDT and FYEKMQ (reference sequence). The V gene end was trimmed by 5 bases and the J gene end by 2 bases; junction bases not matched to a gene: 11. CDR3 in DNA: TGTGCCAGCAGCCGAGACAGACAGGGAAAAAACACCGGGGAGCTGTTTTTT. Protein sequence: CASSRDRQGKNTGELFF.

Comment on this clone: Its ends do not fully match the called genes, so a read error is possible. The chain joins TRBV15 to TRBJ1-2, with 8 bases matching TRBD1. This CDR3 comprises 15 residues. The germline CDR1 and CDR2 sequences are LNHNV and YYDKDF (reference sequence). The DNA of the CDR3 is TGTGCCACCAGCGGAGAGAGACAGGGGAACTTTGGCTACACCTTC. Its protein is CATSGERQGNFGYTF. Full variable domain (rest looked up from reference TRBV15 and TRBJ1-2): DAMVIQNPRYQVTQFGKPVTLSCSQTLNHNVMYWYQQKSSQAPKLLFHYYDKDFNNEADTPDNFQSRRPNTSFCFLDIRSPGLGDTAMYLCATSGERQGNFGYTFGSGTRLTVV.

The count of this clone is one. The genes are TRBV5-4 and TRBJ2-7; 9 bases align to TRBD1. The CDR3 extends over 15 amino acids. Germline V CDR1 and CDR2: SGHNT, YYREEE (reference sequence). J was trimmed by 0 bases and V by 4 bases; bases with no gene match: 5. The CDR3 nucleotides read TGTGCCAGCAGCCGCGACAGGGGGGACTCCTACGAGCAGTACTTC. Amino acids: CASSRDRGDSYEQYF.

The gene calls are TRBV30 and TRBJ2-2; 8 bases are shared with TRBD1. This CDR3 region has 14 residues. CDR1 GTSNPN and CDR2 SVGIG come from the germline V gene (reference sequence). J was trimmed by 1 base and V by 3 bases; bases with no gene match: 1. The CDR3 region is CAWSGTGNTGELFF. The CDR3, as DNA: TGTGCCTGGAGCGGGACAGGGAACACCGGGGAGCTGTTTTTT.

The chain employs TRBV5-1 and TRBJ1-1; D might be TRBD1 (5 bases). The germline V gene has CDR1 SGHRS and CDR2 YFSETQ. Trimming stripped 4 bases from V and 1 base from J, with 14 bases between. The CDR3 is made up of 15 amino acids. The CDR3: CASSPTAGGNTEAFF. CDR3 DNA: TGCGCCAGCAGCCCCACCGCGGGGGGGAACACTGAAGCTTTCTTT.

The chain joins TRBV9 to TRBJ2-2, with D unclear. The germline V gene encodes CDR1 SGDLS and CDR2 YYNGEE. Deletions cut 0 bases from V and 8 bases from J, with 8 bases between. This CDR3 is built from 13 residues. The CDR3 bases are TGTGCCAGCAGCGTAGAACTATCTGGGGAGCTGTTTTTT. This sequence encodes CASSVELSGELFF.

This clone is a singleton in its sample. The chain recombines TRBV7-2 with TRBJ2-2, with D possibly TRBD1 on 6 matching bases. CDR3 length equals 15 residues. The ends were cut back, 3 bases at V and 4 bases at J, with 12 bases in the middle. Germline V gene data show CDR1 as SGHTA and CDR2 as FQGNSA. DNA for the CDR3: TGTGCCAGCAGCTTCAGGGGACCCCCCACCGGGGAGCTGTTTTTT. This translates into CASSFRGPPTGELFF.

This rearrangement joins TRBV5-1 to TRBJ1-1, with TRBD1 identical over 7 bases. The CDR3 consists of 14 residues. Germline lookup yields CDR1 SGHRS and CDR2 YFSETQ. The V and J ends lost 0 bases and 3 bases, in that order; junction bases with no gene match: 2. The DNA for the CDR3 is TGCGCCAGCAGCTTGGGACAGGGATACACTGAAGCTTTCTTT. As protein: CASSLGQGYTEAFF.

The chain joins TRBV5-1 to TRBJ2-5; the match to TRBD1 covers 8 bases. After removal of 5 bases from V and 4 bases from J, the junction contained 10 bases not matched to a gene. This CDR3 region has 15 residues. Germline assignment: CDR1 SGHRS and CDR2 YFSETQ. The CDR3: CASRLQPDRGETQYF. The CDR3 region has the DNA TGCGCCAGCAGACTTCAGCCCGACAGGGGAGAGACCCAGTACTTC. Full variable domain (outside the CDR3, taken from reference TRBV5-1 and TRBJ2-5): KAGVTQTPRYLIKTRGQQVTLSCSPISGHRSVSWYQQTPGQGLQFLFEYFSETQRNKGNFPGRFSGRQFSNSRSEMNVSTLELGDSALYLCASRLQPDRGETQYFGPGTRLLVL.

This clone was recorded only once. The chain is built from TRBV2 and TRBJ2-7, with a weak D call TRBD1 (5 bases). Germline V CDR1 and CDR2: SNHLY, FYNNEI. The CDR3 extends over 11 amino acids. In DNA, the CDR3 is TGTGCCAGCAGTGAGACGACAGAAGGACGCGTC. As protein: CASSETTEGRV.

This rearrangement joins TRBV28 to TRBJ2-7; D not certain. From germline, CDR1 is MDHEN and CDR2 SYDVKM. Trimming removed 4 bases at V and 0 bases at J, with 13 bases between. CDR3 size: 15 residues. Here the CDR3 DNA reads TGTGCCAGCAGTTCTGTCAGGAAGCCCTCCTACGAGCAGTACGTC. This translates into CASSSVRKPSYEQYV.

This clone was counted a few times. The chain combines TRBV19 with TRBJ1-6; a possible D gene is TRBD1 (6 bases). V lost 3 bases to trimming and J lost 7 bases, with 13 bases between them. The CDR3 is made up of 15 amino acids. Germline CDR1 is LNHDA and CDR2 is SQIVND (reference sequence). The CDR3 loop reads CASSINREKNSPLHF. CDR3 nucleotides: TGTGCCAGTAGTATCAACAGGGAGAAGAATTCACCCCTCCACTTT.

The chain is built from TRBV3-1 (or the pseudogene TRBV3-2) and TRBJ1-5; no firm D call. V shed 1 base and J shed 0 bases, with 7 bases lying between them. The CDR3 length is 15 residues. The V gene's germline CDR1 is LGHDT and CDR2 YNNKEL (reference sequence). CDR3 sequence (DNA): TGTGCCAGCAGCCAAGGCCTAGATAGCAATCAGCCCCAGCATTTT. Its translation: CASSQGLDSNQPQHF.

This clone was seen only once. V is TRBV5-1 and J is TRBJ1-2, with TRBD1 matching over 7 bases. This CDR3 comprises 12 residues. The V and J ends lost 4 bases and 6 bases, in that order; junction bases with no gene match: 3. Germline values: CDR1 SGHRS, CDR2 YFSETQ. CDR3 coding DNA: TGCGCCAGCAGCCCTACAGGGGATGGCTACACCTTC. Translation: CASSPTGDGYTF.

This clone was detected only once. J is TRBJ2-2 and V is TRBV5-4, with D possibly TRBD1 on 6 matching bases. Germline CDR1 and CDR2: SGHNT and YYREEE (reference sequence). Between the trimmed V and J ends, which lost 0 bases and 4 bases, there was a span of 16 bases. This CDR3 has 17 residues. CDR3 bases: TGTGCCAGCAGCTTGGCCAGAGGGGGAGCGCCCACCGGGGAGCTGTTTTTT. Amino acid sequence: CASSLARGGAPTGELFF.

The genes are TRBV28 and TRBJ1-5, with a possible D match to TRBD1 (6 bases). Trimming pared 5 bases from V and 3 bases from J, leaving 26 bases between. Germline V gene sequence: CDR1 MDHEN, CDR2 SYDVKM. This CDR3 contains 19 residues. The CDR3 bases are TGTGCCAGCAGTGAAATCCGGGCCCTGACAGGACCCTTCAATCAGCCCCAGCATTTT. Translating gives CASSEIRALTGPFNQPQHF.

V gene TRBV5-1 combines with J gene TRBJ1-1; D is possibly TRBD1 (5 bases). Germline CDR1 is SGHRS and CDR2 is YFSETQ. V lost 2 bases, J lost 0 bases, and 8 bases lay in between. CDR3 length: 14 amino acids. CDR3: CASSLEGVNTEAFF. The CDR3, as DNA: TGCGCCAGCAGCTTAGAAGGGGTGAACACTGAAGCTTTCTTT.

Here the CDR3 DNA reads TGCGCCAGCAGATGGGACACCTCGTCGTCCGAGCAGTTCTTC. Its translation is CASRWDTSSSEQFF. The chain joins TRBV10-1 to TRBJ2-1; a weak D match, TRBD1 (6 bases). The CDR3 has 14 amino acids. CDR1 and CDR2 (germline): WNHNN, SYGVQD (reference sequence). The germline V and J ends were trimmed by 6 bases and 10 bases, with 19 bases remaining between them.

The chain links TRBV3-1 (or the pseudogene TRBV3-2) to TRBJ2-3, with D hard to call. CDR3 length: 12 residues. Per the germline V gene, CDR1 is LGHDT and CDR2 is YNNKEL (reference sequence). V lost 3 bases, J lost 6 bases, and 7 bases lay in between. The CDR3, as DNA: TGTGCCAGCAGCCATACGCGGGATACGCAGTATTTT. Protein product: CASSHTRDTQYF.

The chain employs TRBV30 and TRBJ2-4; possible D gene TRBD1, 5 bases. CDR3 size: 15 residues. The V end was cut by 0 bases, the J end by 7 bases, with 16 bases between. Looked up from germline, CDR1 is GTSNPN and CDR2 is SVGIG (reference sequence). The CDR3 loop is CAWSVQNRRRNIQYF. CDR3 DNA sequence: TGTGCCTGGAGTGTACAAAACAGGAGAAGGAACATTCAGTACTTC.

The chain couples TRBV2 to TRBJ2-3, with D possibly matching TRBD1 (5 bases). V was pared by 4 bases and J by 4 bases, with 6 bases between. Germline CDR1 and CDR2: SNHLY and FYNNEI. The CDR3 covers 12 residues. This CDR3 reads CASSVGADTQYF. The CDR3, as DNA: TGTGCCAGCAGTGTAGGGGCAGATACGCAGTATTTT.

The gene calls are TRBV6-6 and TRBJ1-6; D possibly corresponds to TRBD1 (5 bases). With 0 bases removed from V and 7 bases from J, the gap between germline ends came to 10 bases. The CDR3 is 15 amino acids. Germline CDR1 is MNHNY and CDR2 is SVGAGI (reference sequence). This CDR3 reads CASSYSQGTNSPLHF. DNA for the CDR3: TGTGCCAGCAGTTACTCTCAGGGAACCAATTCACCCCTCCACTTT.

The chain has TRBV9 and TRBJ1-2; 7 bases align to TRBD1. V shed 1 base, J shed 8 bases, and the junction held 8 bases outside the gene matches. This CDR3 region has 14 residues. Germline CDR1 is SGDLS and CDR2 is YYNGEE. The CDR3 DNA is TGTGCCAGCAGCGTACAGGGGGACGTGGGAGGCTACACCTTC. Its protein is CASSVQGDVGGYTF. The variable domain in full, with the rest retrieved from reference TRBV9 and TRBJ1-2, is DSGVTQTPKHLITATGQRVTLRCSPRSGDLSVYWYQQSLDQGLQFLIQYYNGEERAKGNILERFSAQQFPDLHSELNLSSLELGDSALYFCASSVQGDVGGYTFGSGTRLTVV.